This T cell receptor beta chain was sequenced for a study of long-term antiretroviral therapy in people with HIV (dated 2022 in TCRdb). A note on the overall study: The earliest samples were collected roughly a decade before the 2015 WHO recommendation for immediate ART, at a time when ART was usually postponed until CD4 counts fell. No cross-contamination during QIAcube processing was seen in test extractions of a monoclonal T-cell line run alongside 33 polyclonal samples. The cohort contributed about 200 cryopreserved PBMC samples from under 35 adults with confirmed HIV infection, collected serially over a mean of around 6 years (range 1-12). A retrospective serial study tested whether ART initiation and durable HIV suppression were associated with changes in peripheral blood TRB repertoire composition and diversity. About a third of the roughly 30 participants with HIV were female. What the authors observed across the whole study: HIV repertoires had narrower CDR3 length ranges than controls, and the network structure suggested an antigen-experienced repertoire that shifted only slightly toward naive after ART. Owing to limited PBMC availability, only the TCR beta chain was sequenced, without alpha chain pairing. The samples span the years 2004 to 2017, and the ART regimens used may be less effective than current regimens. Expanded TRB clones identified before ART initiation dominated the repertoire at all time points, although this dominance fluctuated and declined in many PLHIV after ART. Inferences about post-ART repertoire changes are limited because no data were available on ART adherence, viral resistance or therapy changes. Because pre-ART samples had limited cell numbers, profiling was done on unsorted PBMC rather than on sorted CD4+ and CD8+ T cells. ART initiation was associated with a significant increase in TRB diversity, but diversity stayed significantly below transplant donor controls even after long-term ART.

In the case of this clone: The antigen it recognizes is unknown. Base qualities are not at hand, and no much larger clone is one base apart.

CDR1 LNHNV and CDR2 YYDKDF are derived from the germline V gene (reference sequence). The CDR3 contains 13 residues, cysteine and phenylalanine counted. Only the CDR3 DNA stays, 39 bases, in frame from base 1. V drops 4 bases and J drops 10 bases, leaving 14 bases in between. The immunoSEQ hsTCRB v3.0 assay was used at survey level resolution for TRB variable region sequencing. The targeted TRB sequencing depth was about 35,000-55,000 T-cell genomes per sample. TRB libraries were pooled and sequenced on an Illumina MiSeq using a v3 150-cycle kit. From the authors' description of their analysis: Repertoire analysis ran in R within a reproducible Nextflow workflow covering QC, data transformation and analysis. Custom analyses were implemented in LymphoSeq2, an R package for AIRR-Seq data exploration. After excluding several samples that yielded fewer than 5000 total TRB sequences, around 190 HIV repertoires remained for analysis. Among the 180 to 200 HIV repertoires that were kept, under 60 were collected before ART initiation and over 120 were collected after ART initiation. Repertoires were downsampled to 5000 TRB nucleotide sequences, with summary statistics averaged over 100 downsampling iterations. Only TRB sequences with CDR3 regions of at least seven amino acids were retained for analysis. A Shannon entropy-derived clonality score and the Gini coefficient were used to measure diversity. In the repertoire networks, any two of the top 5000 CDR3 amino acid sequences were connected whenever the two sequences differed by an edit distance of one. For TRB CDR3 amino acid sequences, antigen specificity groups and MHC restriction were predicted with GLIPH2. CDR3 amino acid sequences were matched against VDJdb and McPAS-TCR to flag known CMV, EBV, HIV or tissue antigen associations. Pre-ART, post-ART and control groups were compared with Wilcoxon signed-rank tests and Holm-Bonferroni correction. The table comes from immuneACCESS by way of TCRdb, which keeps in-frame sequences with V and J called. Part of the clones is missing from these tables; in studies checked, under half for an unresolved V gene and the rest for unknown reasons. V and J calls and clone size follow that table, whereas D and trimming were derived from the DNA. This sample is represented by about 28,000 clones; roughly 84% of them were singletons. Roughly 6.4% of the sample is in the top ten clones.

To be included, a participant needed at least one PBMC sample from before ART initiation plus at least two post-ART samples. Treatment was received in the United States of America by all participants with HIV. Before DNA extraction, cryopreserved samples of about 0.95-10 million PBMC were thawed and then washed. At the time of the earliest PBMC sample for each participant with HIV, ages ranged from roughly 20 to 54 years. PBMC samples were contributed by each participant from 1-4 timepoints before ART initiation and 2-8 timepoints after ART initiation, with a median of 7 samples. For every participant, serial HIV viral load, CD4+ T-cell count, ART history and demographic data were obtained. Using a Qiagen kit on a QIAcube, genomic DNA was extracted from unsorted PBMC, with samples processed in batches of 12.

Material: unsorted PBMCs, obtained 0.4 years after starting antiretroviral therapy. The chain is encoded by TRBV15 joined to TRBJ2-1, with the D gene not clear enough to name. The receptor was derived from a man aged 18-30 years with HIV. This receptor carries the CDR3 CATSIYSGREQFF. The nucleotide sequence reads as follows: TGTGCCACCAGCATTTACTCCGGCAGGGAGCAGTTCTTC.